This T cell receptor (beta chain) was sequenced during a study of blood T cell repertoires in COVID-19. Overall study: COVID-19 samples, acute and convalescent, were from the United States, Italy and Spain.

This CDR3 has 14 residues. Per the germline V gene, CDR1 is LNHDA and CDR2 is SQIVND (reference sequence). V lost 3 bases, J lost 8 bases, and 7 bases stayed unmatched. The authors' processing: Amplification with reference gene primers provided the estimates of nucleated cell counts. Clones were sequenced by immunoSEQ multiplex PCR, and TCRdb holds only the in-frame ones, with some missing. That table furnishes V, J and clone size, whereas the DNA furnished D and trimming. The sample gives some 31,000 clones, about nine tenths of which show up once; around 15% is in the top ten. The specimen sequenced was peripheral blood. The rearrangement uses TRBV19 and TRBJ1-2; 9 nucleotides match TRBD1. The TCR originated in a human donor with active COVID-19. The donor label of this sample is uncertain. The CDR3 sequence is CASSMGTGFRGYTF. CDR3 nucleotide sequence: TGTGCCAGTAGTATGGGGACAGGGTTTCGCGGCTACACCTTC.